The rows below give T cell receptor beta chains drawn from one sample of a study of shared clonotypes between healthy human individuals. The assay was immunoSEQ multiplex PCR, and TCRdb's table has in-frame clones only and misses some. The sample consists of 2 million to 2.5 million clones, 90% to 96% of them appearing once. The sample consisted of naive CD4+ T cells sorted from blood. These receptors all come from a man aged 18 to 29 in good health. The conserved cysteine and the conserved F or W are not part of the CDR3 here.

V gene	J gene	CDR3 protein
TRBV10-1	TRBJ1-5	ASRPGPWRNQPQH
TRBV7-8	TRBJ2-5	ASSFLWGSGRAETQY
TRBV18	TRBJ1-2	ASSIGENYGYT
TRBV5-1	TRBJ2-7	ASTSGGTSSYEQY
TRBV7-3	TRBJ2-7	ASSLRPDRAPEQY
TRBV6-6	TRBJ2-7	ASTLSTGVAYEQY
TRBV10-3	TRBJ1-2	AISEVRETIGYT
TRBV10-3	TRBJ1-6	AISESKTGGRSPLH
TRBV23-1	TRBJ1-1	ASSHLRAYSPTMNTEAF
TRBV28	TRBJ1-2	ASSSPPGGYT
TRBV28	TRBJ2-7	ASSLSGPYEQY
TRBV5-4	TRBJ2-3	ASSLAGTGEGTDTQY
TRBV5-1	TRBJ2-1	ATRLSGGRNNEQF
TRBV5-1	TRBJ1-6	ASSPGGMPYNSPLH
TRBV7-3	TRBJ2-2	ASSWGRANTGELF
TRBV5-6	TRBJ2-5	ASSRTGGGRETQY
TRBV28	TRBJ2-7	ASSLSSLSGGFWEQY
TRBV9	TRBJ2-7	ASTHGEGASYEQY
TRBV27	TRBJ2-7	ASSLSKGYEQY
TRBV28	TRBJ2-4	ASNGGRANIQY
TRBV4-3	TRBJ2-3	ASSQAGVSTDTQY
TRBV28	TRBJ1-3	ASSLPGQGFYPSGNTIY
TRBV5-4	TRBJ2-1	ASSWGAGAPGYNEQF
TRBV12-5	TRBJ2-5	ASGLGQGETQY
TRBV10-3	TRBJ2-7	AIHSGVTYEQY
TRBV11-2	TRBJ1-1	ASSFLTGGNTEAF